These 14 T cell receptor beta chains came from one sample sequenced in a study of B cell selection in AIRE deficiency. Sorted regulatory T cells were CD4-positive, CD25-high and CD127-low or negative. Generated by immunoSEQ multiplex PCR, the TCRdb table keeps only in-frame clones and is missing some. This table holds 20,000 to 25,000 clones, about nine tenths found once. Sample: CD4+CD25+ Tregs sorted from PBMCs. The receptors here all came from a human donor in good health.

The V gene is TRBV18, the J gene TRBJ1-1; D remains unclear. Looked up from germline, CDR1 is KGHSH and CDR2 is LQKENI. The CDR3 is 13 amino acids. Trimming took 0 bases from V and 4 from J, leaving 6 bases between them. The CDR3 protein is CASSPPSSTEAFF. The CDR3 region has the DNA TGTGCCAGCTCACCACCATCTAGCACTGAAGCTTTCTTT.

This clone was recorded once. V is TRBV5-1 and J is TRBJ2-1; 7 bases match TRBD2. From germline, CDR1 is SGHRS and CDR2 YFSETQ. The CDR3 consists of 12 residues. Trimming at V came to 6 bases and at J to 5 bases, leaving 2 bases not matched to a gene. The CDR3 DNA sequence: TGCGCCAGCATGGGGGGGAACAATGAGCAGTTCTTC. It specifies CASMGGNNEQFF. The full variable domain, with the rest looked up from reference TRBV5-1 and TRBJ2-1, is KAGVTQTPRYLIKTRGQQVTLSCSPISGHRSVSWYQQTPGQGLQFLFEYFSETQRNKGNFPGRFSGRQFSNSRSEMNVSTLELGDSALYLCASMGGNNEQFFGPGTRLTVL.

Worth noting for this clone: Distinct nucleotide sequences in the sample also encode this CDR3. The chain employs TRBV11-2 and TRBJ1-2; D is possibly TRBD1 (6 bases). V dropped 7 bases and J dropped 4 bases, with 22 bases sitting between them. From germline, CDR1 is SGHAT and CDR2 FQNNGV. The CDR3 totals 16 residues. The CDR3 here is CASTQDSFTFSYGYTF. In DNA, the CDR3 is TGTGCCAGCACCCAGGACAGTTTTACATTCTCCTATGGCTACACCTTC.

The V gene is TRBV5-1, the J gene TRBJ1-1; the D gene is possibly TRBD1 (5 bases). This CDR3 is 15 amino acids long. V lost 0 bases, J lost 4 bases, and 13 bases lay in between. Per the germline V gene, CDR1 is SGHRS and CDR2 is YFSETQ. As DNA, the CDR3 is TGCGCCAGCAGCTTGGTAGGACCTGGGACCACTGAAGCTTTCTTT. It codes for CASSLVGPGTTEAFF.

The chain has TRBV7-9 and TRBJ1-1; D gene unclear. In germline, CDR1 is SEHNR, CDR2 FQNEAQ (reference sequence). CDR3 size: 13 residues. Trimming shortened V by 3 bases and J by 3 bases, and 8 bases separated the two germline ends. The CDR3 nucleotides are TGTGCCAGCAGCTTTTCTGGGTACACTGAAGCTTTCTTT. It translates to CASSFSGYTEAFF.

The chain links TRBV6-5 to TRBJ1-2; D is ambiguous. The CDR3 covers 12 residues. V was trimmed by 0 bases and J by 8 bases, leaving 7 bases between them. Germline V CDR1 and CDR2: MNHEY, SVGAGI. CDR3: CASSYSAEGYTF. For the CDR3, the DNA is TGTGCCAGCAGTTACTCGGCAGAAGGCTACACCTTC.

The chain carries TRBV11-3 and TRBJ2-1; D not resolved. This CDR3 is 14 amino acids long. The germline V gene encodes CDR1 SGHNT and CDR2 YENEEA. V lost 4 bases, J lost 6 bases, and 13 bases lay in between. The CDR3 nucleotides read TGTGCCAGCAGCTACCTTAGGACGAGCAATGAGCAGTTCTTC. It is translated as CASSYLRTSNEQFF. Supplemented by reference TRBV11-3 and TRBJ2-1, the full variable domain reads EAGVVQSPRYKIIEKKQPVAFWCNPISGHNTLYWYLQNLGQGPELLIRYENEEAVDDSQLPKDRFSAERLKGVDSTLKIQPAELGDSAVYLCASSYLRTSNEQFFGPGTRLTVL.

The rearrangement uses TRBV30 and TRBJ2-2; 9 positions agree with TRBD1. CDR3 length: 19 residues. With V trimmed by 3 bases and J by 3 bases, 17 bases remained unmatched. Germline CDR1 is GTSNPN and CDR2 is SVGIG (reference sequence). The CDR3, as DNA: TGTGCCTGGAGACGCCTCGGCGGGACAGGGCCTAAGTACACCGGGGAGCTGTTTTTT. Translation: CAWRRLGGTGPKYTGELFF.

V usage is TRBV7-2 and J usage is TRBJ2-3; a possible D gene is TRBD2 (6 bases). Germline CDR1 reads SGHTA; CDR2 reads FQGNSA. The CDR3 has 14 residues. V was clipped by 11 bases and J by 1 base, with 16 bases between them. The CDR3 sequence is CAAARGAGTDTQYF. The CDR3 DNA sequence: TGTGCCGCAGCCCGCGGGGCAGGCACAGATACGCAGTATTTT. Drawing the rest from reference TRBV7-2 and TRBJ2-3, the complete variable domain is GAGVSQSPSNKVTEKGKDVELRCDPISGHTALYWYRQSLGQGLEFLIYFQGNSAPDKSGLPSDRFSAERTGGSVSTLTIQRTQQEDSAVYLCAAARGAGTDTQYFGPGTRLTVL.

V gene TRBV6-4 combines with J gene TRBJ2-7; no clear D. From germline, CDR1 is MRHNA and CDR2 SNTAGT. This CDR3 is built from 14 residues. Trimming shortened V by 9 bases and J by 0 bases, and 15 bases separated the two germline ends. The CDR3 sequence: CARNPLRYSYEQYF. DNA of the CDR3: TGTGCCAGAAACCCGTTACGGTACTCCTACGAGCAGTACTTC.

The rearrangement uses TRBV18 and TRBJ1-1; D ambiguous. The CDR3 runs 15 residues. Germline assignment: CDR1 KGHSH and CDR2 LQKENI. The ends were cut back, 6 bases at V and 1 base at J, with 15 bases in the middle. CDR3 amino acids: CASSGSAGKNTEAFF. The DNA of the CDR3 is TGTGCCAGCTCTGGGTCCGCCGGAAAGAACACTGAAGCTTTCTTT.

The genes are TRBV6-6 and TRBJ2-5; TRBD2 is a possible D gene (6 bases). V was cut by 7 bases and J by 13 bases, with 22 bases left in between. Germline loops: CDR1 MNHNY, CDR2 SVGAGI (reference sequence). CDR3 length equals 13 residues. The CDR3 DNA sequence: TGTGCCAGCAAAATGATAGCGGTTCCCGGGGTGTACTTC. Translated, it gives CASKMIAVPGVYF.

This chain's CDR3 is CAIRATTGADTQYF. The CDR3 nucleotides read TGTGCCATCAGGGCTACCACTGGCGCAGATACGCAGTATTTT. V usage is TRBV10-3 and J usage is TRBJ2-3; D unclear. Germline CDR1 reads ENHRY; CDR2 reads SYGVKD. Trimming took off 6 bases at V and 4 bases at J, with 14 bases between the two ends. The CDR3 length is 14 residues.

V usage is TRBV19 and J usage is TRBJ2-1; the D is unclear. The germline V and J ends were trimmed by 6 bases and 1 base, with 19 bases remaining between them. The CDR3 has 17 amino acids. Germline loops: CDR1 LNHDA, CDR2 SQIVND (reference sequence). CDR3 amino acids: CASSGFIPPRSYNEQFF. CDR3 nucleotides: TGTGCCAGTAGCGGTTTTATCCCCCCAAGATCCTACAATGAGCAGTTCTTC. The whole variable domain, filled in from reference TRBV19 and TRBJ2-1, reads DGGITQSPKYLFRKEGQNVTLSCEQNLNHDAMYWYRQDPGQGLRLIYYSQIVNDFQKGDIAEGYSVSREKKESFPLTVTSAQKNPTAFYLCASSGFIPPRSYNEQFFGPGTRLTVL.